Listed below are T cell receptor beta chains from one sample, sequenced in a study of T cell repertoires in cytomegalovirus infection. TCRdb redid the calling of the reads with MiXCR, one entry per CDR3 protein. The sample contains about 360,000 distinct CDR3 sequences, 15% to 20% of which appear only once. Sample: PBMCs. The receptors were gathered from a human donor in good health (CMV status not recorded). Some clones in this sample may be carry-over from other donors' samples. Each CDR3 is given with its conserved first and last residue. A D gene is named only where the DNA matches it firmly. Size is omitted from some rows. Given values are once, few, many or a class for expanded clones.

CDR3: CASSLATGNEQFF
DNA: TGCGCCAGCAGCTTGGCCACGGGGAATGAGCAGTTCTTC
size: once
D: .
V: TRBV5-1
J: TRBJ2-1

CDR3: CASSLDRGTGEQYF
DNA: TGTGCCAGCAGTTTGGACAGGGGGACGGGCGAGCAGTACTTC
size: .
D: TRBD1
V: TRBV12-3/TRBV12-4
J: TRBJ2-7

CDR3: CASRRVVLQTETQYF
DNA: TGTGCCAGCAGGAGGGTGGTCCTCCAGACGGAGACCCAGTACTTC
size: many
D: .
V: TRBV7-9
J: TRBJ2-5

CDR3: CSVEVGYQETQYF
DNA: TGCAGCGTTGAAGTAGGCTATCAAGAGACCCAGTACTTC
size: once
D: .
V: TRBV29-1
J: TRBJ2-5

CDR3: CATSRDLAYEQFF
DNA: TGTGCCACCAGCAGAGATCTCGCCTATGAGCAGTTCTTC
size: few
D: .
V: TRBV15
J: TRBJ2-1

CDR3: CASSLAEVPYYEQYF
DNA: TGTGCCAGCAGTTTGGCGGAAGTACCATACTACGAGCAGTACTTC
size: many
D: .
V: TRBV6-5
J: TRBJ2-7

CDR3: CASIPAGTGRRNTEAFF
DNA: TGTGCCAGCATCCCTGCTGGGACAGGGAGGAGGAACACTGAAGCTTTCTTT
size: .
D: TRBD1
V: TRBV5-4
J: TRBJ1-1

CDR3: CASSPLGHSPLHF
DNA: TGTGCCAGCAGCCCTTTGGGGCATTCACCCCTCCACTTT
size: many
D: .
V: TRBV2
J: TRBJ1-6

CDR3: CASSPSLGTDTQYF
DNA: TGTGCCAGCAGCCCAAGTCTAGGCACAGATACGCAGTATTTT
size: many
D: .
V: TRBV7-2
J: TRBJ2-3

CDR3: CASRGGPQETQYF
DNA: TGTGCCAGCAGAGGGGGCCCCCAAGAGACCCAGTACTTC
size: .
D: TRBD1
V: TRBV28
J: TRBJ2-5

CDR3: CASSLAGTEPPTYSNQPQHF
DNA: TGCGCCAGCAGCTTGGCTGGGACAGAACCACCGACATATAGCAATCAGCCCCAGCATTTT
size: many
D: TRBD1
V: TRBV5-1
J: TRBJ1-5

CDR3: CASIPKGLNIQYF
DNA: TGTGCGAGTATCCCTAAGGGGTTAAACATTCAGTACTTC
size: .
D: .
V: TRBV19
J: TRBJ2-4

CDR3: CASGDPGSYGYTF
DNA: TGTGCCAGCGGGGACCCGGGAAGCTATGGCTACACCTTC
size: .
D: .
V: TRBV6-2/TRBV6-3
J: TRBJ1-2

CDR3: CASSLPGSNQPQHF
DNA: TGTGCCAGCAGCTTACCCGGGAGCAATCAGCCCCAGCATTTT
size: few
D: .
V: TRBV7-9
J: TRBJ1-5

CDR3: CASSSGGPGDTQYF
DNA: TGTGCCAGCAGCTCGGGGGGCCCGGGGGATACGCAGTATTTT
size: .
D: .
V: TRBV7-2
J: TRBJ2-3

CDR3: CAITGGKNTGELFF
DNA: TGTGCCATCACAGGGGGGAAGAACACCGGGGAGCTGTTTTTT
size: few
D: .
V: TRBV10-3
J: TRBJ2-2

CDR3: CSARDWLGQGGGWSPLHF
DNA: TGCAGTGCTAGAGATTGGTTGGGACAGGGAGGCGGATGGTCACCCCTCCACTTT
size: .
D: TRBD1
V: TRBV20-1
J: TRBJ1-6

CDR3: CASSPARIKGPVIYEQYF
DNA: TGTGCCAGCAGCCCCGCACGGATTAAGGGACCGGTAATATACGAGCAGTACTTC
size: few
D: .
V: TRBV7-9
J: TRBJ2-7

CDR3: CSASHRGGGDEQYF
DNA: TGCAGTGCTAGCCACCGTGGAGGGGGCGACGAGCAGTACTTC
size: .
D: .
V: TRBV20-1
J: TRBJ2-7

CDR3: CASSQERTRISYNEQFF
DNA: TGCGCCAGCAGCCAAGAGAGGACCCGGATCTCCTACAATGAGCAGTTCTTC
size: .
D: .
V: TRBV4-1
J: TRBJ2-1

CDR3: CASDRGSNEQFF
DNA: TGTGCTAGCGACAGGGGGAGCAATGAGCAGTTCTTC
size: few
D: TRBD1
V: TRBV12-5
J: TRBJ2-1

CDR3: CASRATGMPDTQYF
DNA: TGTGCCAGCAGGGCGACAGGGATGCCAGATACGCAGTATTTT
size: .
D: TRBD1
V: TRBV2
J: TRBJ2-3

CDR3: CASSQLGRSTYEQYF
DNA: TGTGCCAGCAGCCAATTAGGTCGGTCAACCTACGAGCAGTACTTC
size: few
D: .
V: TRBV7-9
J: TRBJ2-7

CDR3: CASRAGSSTDTQYF
DNA: TGTGCCAGCAGGGCAGGGTCGTCCACAGATACGCAGTATTTT
size: .
D: .
V: TRBV12-3/TRBV12-4
J: TRBJ2-3

CDR3: CAWSDSTGDAFF
DNA: TGTGCCTGGAGCGATTCTACAGGGGATGCTTTCTTT
size: few
D: TRBD1
V: TRBV30
J: TRBJ1-1

CDR3: CATSRGEGSYNEQFF
DNA: TGTGCCACCAGCAGAGGTGAAGGCTCCTACAATGAGCAGTTCTTC
size: .
D: .
V: TRBV15
J: TRBJ2-1

CDR3: CASSLVPKNEQFF
DNA: TGTGCCAGCAGCTTAGTGCCTAAGAATGAGCAGTTCTTC
size: many
D: .
V: TRBV7-2
J: TRBJ2-1

CDR3: CASSQIAGAGEQFF
DNA: TGTGCCAGCAGCCAAATAGCGGGAGCAGGTGAGCAGTTCTTC
size: many
D: TRBD2
V: TRBV7-2
J: TRBJ2-1

CDR3: CASSERGGGGAYTQYF
DNA: TGTGCCAGCAGCGAAAGGGGGGGCGGGGGTGCGTATACGCAGTATTTT
size: many
D: .
V: TRBV7-2
J: TRBJ2-3